Detailed here is one T cell receptor beta chain. This specimen comes from a study of blood T cell repertoires in COVID-19. At the level of the study: The United States, Italy and Spain provided the acute and convalescent COVID-19 samples. From T cells, B-cell-depleted T cells, or PBMCs came the material, which was cDNA or gDNA.

Germline values: CDR1 MNHEY, CDR2 SMNVEV (reference sequence). V lost 6 bases and J 8 bases, leaving 11 bases between the germline ends. The CDR3 totals 13 residues. Per the study methods: Amplified reference gene primers provided the basis for estimating nucleated cell counts. The protocol was immunoSEQ multiplex PCR, while the TCRdb copy is restricted to in-frame clones and leaves out a portion. Clone size and V and J calls were adopted from that table, with D and trimming inferred from the DNA. The table records over 150,000 clones, 65% to 85% of them present only once. The material sequenced was peripheral blood. J is TRBJ1-6 and V is TRBV27; tentative D call: TRBD1 (5 bases). The receptor was isolated from a man aged 70-80 years with active or convalescent COVID-19. The CDR3 region is CASRQDRYSPLHF. Here the CDR3 DNA reads TGTGCCAGCAGACAGGACCGTTATTCACCCCTCCACTTT.